This TCR beta chain originates from a study of blood T cell repertoires in COVID-19. In the study overall: Samples taken during acute and convalescent COVID-19 were collected in the United States, Italy and Spain. Sources were T cells, B-cell-depleted T cells, or PBMCs; the material itself was cDNA or gDNA.

Germline V lookup: CDR1 MNHEY, CDR2 SVGEGT. Trimming cost V 4 bases and J 1 base, with 20 bases left between them. The CDR3 sequence is 18 residues long. As processed by the authors: Nucleated cell number was recorded as an estimate derived from reference gene primer amplification. Clones were sequenced by immunoSEQ multiplex PCR, and TCRdb holds only the in-frame ones, with some missing. Clone size and the V and J calls come from that table; the DNA yielded D and trimming. This sample has 90,000 to 150,000 clones; 79% occur once, and the top ten carry 3% to 4.5%. The rearrangement links TRBV6-2 or TRBV6-3 to TRBJ1-5; D possibly corresponds to TRBD1 (6 bases). This clonotype was sampled from an elderly woman with acute or convalescent COVID-19. Sequenced material: peripheral blood. CDR3 sequence: CASSSSYVYRESNQPQHF. CDR3 DNA: TGTGCCAGCAGTTCCTCATATGTTTACAGGGAAAGCAATCAGCCCCAGCATTTT.